This T cell receptor beta chain was identified during a study of T-cell memory formation after mild COVID-19 (dated by TCRdb to about 2021). Looking at the study overall: TCR sequence clusters from the two donors were largely donor specific. Longitudinal TCRalpha and TCRbeta repertoire sequencing tracked T-cell clones expanding and contracting after mild COVID-19 in a couple of donors. Two young, previously healthy adult volunteers made up the cohort, one male and one female.

What the research found in general, with its limitations: Some responding clones were detected in pre-infection memory, which suggested that pre-existing cross-reactive memory T cells had joined the SARS-CoV-2 response. Contracting CD4+ clones appeared mostly in the CM and EM memory subsets, whereas CD8+ clones were enriched in EMRA. Clones that contracted from day 15 to 85 showed balanced CD4/CD8 phenotypes, whereas a second wave of clones that expanded from day 15 to 37 leaned towards CD4+. The study covered only a couple of mild cases, and larger cohorts including severe cases with pre-infection samples were considered necessary. SARS-CoV-2 specificity of the second-wave clones peaking on day 37 was not confirmed.

Taken from the germline V gene, the CDR1 and CDR2 loops are SGHVS and FQNEAQ. V is pruned by 5 bases and J by 4 bases, leaving 9 bases of the junction without a gene match. CDR3 length: 16 amino acids, cysteine to phenylalanine. The sequence is cut down to CDR3 DNA, 48 bases in frame from base 1. Ficoll-Paque density gradient centrifugation was used to isolate PBMCs. This clonotype has more than one count but fewer than ten. Its antigen is unknown. Base qualities are not at hand, and no much larger clone is one base apart. Sequencing was performed on an Illumina NovaSeq 6000. Using 5'RACE with constant-segment primers, TCRalpha and TCRbeta cDNA libraries were constructed, with sample barcodes and unique molecular identifiers added in the process. RNA was extracted from every sample with Trizol reagent. The libraries were amplified in two PCR steps, and the second step added a second sample barcode and Illumina TruSeq adapters. Libraries were sequenced on an Illumina NovaSeq with 2 x 150 bp paired-end reads. The paper's processing steps were these. Reads were demultiplexed and collapsed into UMI-guided consensus sequences with migec v1.2.7. With mixcr v2.1.11, UMI consensuses were aligned to TRA and TRB V and J templates and assembled into clonotypes. A clonotype was counted as expanded or contracted only when both edgeR and NoisET called the clonotype significant, with the noise models trained on biological replicates. edgeR calls used a false discovery rate-adjusted p below 0.01 and a log2 fold-change threshold of 1. As an exploratory analysis of dynamics, PCA with hierarchical clustering was applied to max-normalized trajectories of the 1000 most abundant clonotypes. The CD4 or CD8 phenotype of responding clones was assigned using the separately sequenced CD4+ and CD8+ repertoires. Starting from the raw public reads, TCRdb applied fastp trimming at Q25, assembled clones with MiXCR and retained in-frame beta chains. For every CDR3 protein sequence, its rows merge into one entry that carries the most common genes and DNA. What appears here as the V and J calls and clone size reflects TCRdb's work, not the paper's. This sample gives some 280,000 distinct CDR3 sequences in total; under 20% of them show up just once. Of the sample, approximately 23% falls within the top ten clones.

The material sequenced was PBMCs or a T cell subset sorted from them (not recorded which). The sequence was collected from a young man who had mild COVID-19 (a few samples of this study predate the infection). The sample titles of this study are shuffled in the database, so cell type and time point are left out; the donor was told from shared clones. This receptor chain uses TRBV7-8 and TRBJ2-2, with TRBD1 identical over 8 junction bases. CDR3 protein: CASSVGQGQGTGELFF. The DNA sequence is TGTGCCAGCAGCGTAGGACAGGGCCAGGGCACCGGGGAGCTGTTTTTT. Here the CDR3 is joined to the reference TRBV7-8 and TRBJ2-2 genes, and the full variable domain is: GAGVSQSPRYKVAKRGQDVALRCDPISGHVSLFWYQQALGQGPEFLTYFQNEAQLDKSGLPSDRFFAERPEGSVSTLKIQRTQQEDSAVYLCASSVGQGQGTGELFFGEGSRLTVL.